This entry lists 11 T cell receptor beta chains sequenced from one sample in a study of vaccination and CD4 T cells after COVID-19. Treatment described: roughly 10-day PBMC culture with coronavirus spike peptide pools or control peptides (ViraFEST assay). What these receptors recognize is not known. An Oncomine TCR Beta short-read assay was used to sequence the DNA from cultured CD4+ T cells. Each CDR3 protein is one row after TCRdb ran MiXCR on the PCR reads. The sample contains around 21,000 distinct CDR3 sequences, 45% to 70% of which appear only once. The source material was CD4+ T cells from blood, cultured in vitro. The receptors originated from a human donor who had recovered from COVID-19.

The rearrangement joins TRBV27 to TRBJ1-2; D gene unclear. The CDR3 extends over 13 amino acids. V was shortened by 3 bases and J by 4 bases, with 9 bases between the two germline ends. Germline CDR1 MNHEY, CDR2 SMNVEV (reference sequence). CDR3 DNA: TGTGCCAGCAGTTTGGAAGTAGGCTATGGCTACACCTTC. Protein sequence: CASSLEVGYGYTF.

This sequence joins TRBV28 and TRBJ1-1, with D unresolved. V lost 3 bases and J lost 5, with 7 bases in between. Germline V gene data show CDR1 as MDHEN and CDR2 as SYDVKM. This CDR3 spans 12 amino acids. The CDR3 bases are TGTGCCAGCAGTTTGATAGGGACTGAAGCTTTCTTT. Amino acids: CASSLIGTEAFF. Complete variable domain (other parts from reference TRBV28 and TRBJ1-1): DVKVTQSSRYLVKRTGEKVFLECVQDMDHENMFWYRQDPGLGLRLIYFSYDVKMKEKGDIPEGYSVSREKKERFSLILESASTNQTSMYLCASSLIGTEAFFGQGTRLTVV.

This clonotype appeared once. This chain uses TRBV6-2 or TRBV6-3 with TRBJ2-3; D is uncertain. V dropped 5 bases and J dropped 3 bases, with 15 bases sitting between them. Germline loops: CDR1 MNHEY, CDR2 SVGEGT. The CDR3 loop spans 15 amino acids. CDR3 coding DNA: TGTGCCAGCAGTCGACACGTCCGAAGGACAGATACGCAGTATTTT. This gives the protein CASSRHVRRTDTQYF.

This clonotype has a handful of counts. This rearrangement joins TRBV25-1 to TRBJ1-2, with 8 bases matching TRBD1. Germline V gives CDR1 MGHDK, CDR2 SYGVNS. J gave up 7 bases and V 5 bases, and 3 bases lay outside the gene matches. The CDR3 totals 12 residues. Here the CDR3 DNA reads TGTGCCAGCAGTCAGGGGGCCGGTGGCTACACCTTC. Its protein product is CASSQGAGGYTF.

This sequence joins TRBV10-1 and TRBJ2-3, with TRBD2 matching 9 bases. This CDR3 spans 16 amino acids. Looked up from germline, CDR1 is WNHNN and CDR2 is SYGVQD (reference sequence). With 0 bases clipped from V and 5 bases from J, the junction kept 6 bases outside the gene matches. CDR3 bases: TGCGCCAGCAGTGAGTCGCCCAGCGGGGGGATAGATACGCAGTATTTT. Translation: CASSESPSGGIDTQYF.

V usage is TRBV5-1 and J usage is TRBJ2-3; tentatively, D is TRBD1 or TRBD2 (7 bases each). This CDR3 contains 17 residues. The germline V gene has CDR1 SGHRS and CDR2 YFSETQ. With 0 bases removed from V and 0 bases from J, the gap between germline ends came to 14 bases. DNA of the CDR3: TGCGCCAGCAGCTTGGCGCGGGGGACAGCTAGCACAGATACGCAGTATTTT. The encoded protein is CASSLARGTASTDTQYF.

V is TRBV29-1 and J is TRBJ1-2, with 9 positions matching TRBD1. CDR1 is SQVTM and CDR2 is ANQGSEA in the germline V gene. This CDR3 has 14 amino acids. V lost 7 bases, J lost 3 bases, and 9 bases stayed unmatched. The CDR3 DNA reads TGCAGCGCAGCCCCGGGACAGGGTGACTATGGCTACACCTTC. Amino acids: CSAAPGQGDYGYTF.

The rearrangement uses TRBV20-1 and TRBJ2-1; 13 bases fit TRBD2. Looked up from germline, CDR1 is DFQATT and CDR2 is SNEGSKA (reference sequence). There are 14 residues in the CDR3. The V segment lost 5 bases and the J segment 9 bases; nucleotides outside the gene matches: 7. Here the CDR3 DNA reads TGCAGTGCTTCCCGACTAGCGGGGGGCTCTGAGCAGTTCTTC. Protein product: CSASRLAGGSEQFF.

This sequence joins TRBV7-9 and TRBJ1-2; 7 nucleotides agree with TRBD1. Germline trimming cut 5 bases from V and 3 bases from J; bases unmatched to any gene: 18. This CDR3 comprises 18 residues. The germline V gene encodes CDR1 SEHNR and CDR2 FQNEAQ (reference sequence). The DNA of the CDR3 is TGTGCCAGCAGCGCCAGGGGGGAAGCCCCAACTTCTGACTATGGCTACACCTTC. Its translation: CASSARGEAPTSDYGYTF. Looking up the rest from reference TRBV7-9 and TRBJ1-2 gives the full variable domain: DTGVSQNPRHKITKRGQNVTFRCDPISEHNRLYWYRQTLGQGPEFLTYFQNEAQLEKSRLLSDRFSAERPKGSFSTLEIQRTEQGDSAMYLCASSARGEAPTSDYGYTFGSGTRLTVV.

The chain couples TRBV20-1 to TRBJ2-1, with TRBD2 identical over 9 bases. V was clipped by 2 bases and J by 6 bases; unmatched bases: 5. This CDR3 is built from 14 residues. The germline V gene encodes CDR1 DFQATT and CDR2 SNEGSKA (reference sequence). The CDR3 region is CSARYGTSRNEQFF. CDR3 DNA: TGCAGTGCTAGATACGGGACTAGCCGCAATGAGCAGTTCTTC.

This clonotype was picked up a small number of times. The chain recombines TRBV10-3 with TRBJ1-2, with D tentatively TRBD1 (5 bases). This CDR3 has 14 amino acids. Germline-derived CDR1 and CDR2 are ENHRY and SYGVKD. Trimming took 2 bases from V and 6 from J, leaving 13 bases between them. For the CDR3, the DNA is TGTGCCATCAGTGAGAGTAGGCAGGGCGATGGCTACACCTTC. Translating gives CAISESRQGDGYTF.